The 24 T cell receptor beta chains listed next were all sequenced from one sample in a study of shared clonotypes between healthy human individuals. Measured with immunoSEQ multiplex PCR; TCRdb has only the in-frame clones, and not every one. The sample includes roughly 2.2 million clones, over 85% of them seen just once. The sequencing sample was made of naive CD4+ T cells from PBMCs. As to subset: CD45RA+ positively selected. The receptors were gathered from a man between 18 and 29 years old in good health. Some clones in this sample may be carry-over from other donors' samples.

The chain joins TRBV2 to TRBJ2-7; D is possibly TRBD1 (6 bases). V was pared by 4 bases and J by 3 bases, with 13 bases between. Germline V CDR1 and CDR2: SNHLY, FYNNEI. The CDR3 length is 14 residues. CDR3 DNA: TGTGCCAGCAGTGCGCGAGGACAGAACTACGAGCAGTACTTC. This encodes CASSARGQNYEQYF.

The rearrangement links TRBV7-2 to TRBJ2-1; 7 bases match TRBD2. Trimming took 7 bases from V and 3 from J; bases not matched to a gene: 18. Looked up from germline, CDR1 is SGHTA and CDR2 is FQGNSA. This CDR3 is built from 18 residues. In DNA, the CDR3 is TGTGCCAGCATCATCCTGGGAGCTAGCGGTCCCCTCTACAATGAGCAGTTCTTC. This translates into CASIILGASGPLYNEQFF.

This clone was seen a single time. The rearrangement links TRBV5-4 to TRBJ2-5; D gene ambiguous. The CDR3 spans 14 residues. The germline V gene has CDR1 SGHNT and CDR2 YYREEE (reference sequence). V was clipped by 3 bases and J by 4 bases, with 13 bases between them. As DNA, the CDR3 is TGTGCCAGCAGCTCCAGTAACGGCGCAGAGACCCAGTACTTC. It specifies CASSSSNGAETQYF.

The chain uses TRBV30 and TRBJ2-2; no definite D call. Germline V lookup: CDR1 GTSNPN, CDR2 SVGIG (reference sequence). With 1 base removed from V and 5 bases from J, the gap between germline ends came to 8 bases. The CDR3 has 13 amino acids. The CDR3 protein is CAWSGKMTGELFF. The CDR3 DNA sequence: TGTGCCTGGAGTGGAAAGATGACCGGGGAGCTGTTTTTT.

Points on this clone: In the same sample, other DNA sequences code for this CDR3. This rearrangement joins TRBV28 to TRBJ2-1, with 7 bases matching TRBD2. The germline V gene has CDR1 MDHEN and CDR2 SYDVKM. This CDR3 is built from 16 residues. Trimming cost V 2 bases and J 0 bases; bases outside gene matches: 4. CDR3 region: CASSLGGSSSYNEQFF. CDR3 bases: TGTGCCAGCAGTTTAGGCGGGAGTAGCTCCTACAATGAGCAGTTCTTC.

The chain's CDR3 is CASSSLKTQETQYF. CDR3 in DNA: TGTGCCAGCAGCTCCCTTAAGACACAAGAGACCCAGTACTTC. This chain joins TRBV5-6 and TRBJ2-5, with D unclear. Germline V CDR1 and CDR2: SGHDT, YYEEEE. The CDR3 extends over 14 amino acids. V was pared by 3 bases and J by 2 bases, with 11 bases between.

The V call is TRBV5-1, the J call TRBJ1-2; D is perhaps TRBD1 (5 bases). Trimming pared 6 bases from V and 5 bases from J, leaving 14 bases between. CDR3 size: 13 residues. Germline CDR1 SGHRS, CDR2 YFSETQ. The chain's CDR3 is CASTPGPQYGYTF. The CDR3 DNA follows: TGCGCCAGCACCCCGGGACCCCAATATGGCTACACCTTC.

The V call is TRBV7-2, the J call TRBJ1-1, with D maybe TRBD1 (5 bases). Germline assignment: CDR1 SGHTA and CDR2 FQGNSA. The CDR3 spans 15 residues. Trimming took off 5 bases at V and 3 bases at J, with 16 bases between the two ends. This chain's CDR3 is CASSKNGGADTEAFF. As DNA, the CDR3 is TGTGCCAGCAGCAAGAACGGAGGGGCGGACACTGAAGCTTTCTTT. Full variable domain (rest looked up from reference TRBV7-2 and TRBJ1-1): GAGVSQSPSNKVTEKGKDVELRCDPISGHTALYWYRQSLGQGLEFLIYFQGNSAPDKSGLPSDRFSAERTGGSVSTLTIQRTQQEDSAVYLCASSKNGGADTEAFFGQGTRLTVV.

This sequence joins TRBV7-2 and TRBJ2-1, with TRBD2 matching 12 bases. CDR1 and CDR2 (germline): SGHTA, FQGNSA. This CDR3 contains 16 residues. The trim removed 4 bases at V and 5 bases at J, leaving 6 bases unmatched. This CDR3 is CASSSQLAGGDNEQFF. CDR3 coding DNA: TGTGCCAGCAGCTCCCAACTAGCGGGAGGTGACAATGAGCAGTTCTTC.

About this clone: Other DNA sequences of this sample code for an identical CDR3. The chain links TRBV30 to TRBJ1-2; D is perhaps TRBD1 (5 bases). With 3 bases removed from V and 5 bases from J, the gap between germline ends came to 10 bases. CDR1 and CDR2 from the germline V gene are GTSNPN and SVGIG (reference sequence). CDR3 length: 12 amino acids. The CDR3 loop reads CAWSPGGYGYTF. The CDR3 DNA sequence: TGTGCCTGGAGCCCGGGGGGGTATGGCTACACCTTC.

The V call is TRBV4-1, the J call TRBJ2-1; 14 bases are shared with TRBD2. CDR3 length: 17 amino acids. Losses at the gene ends were 0 bases for V and 5 bases for J; bases not matched to a gene: 3. Germline V gives CDR1 MGHRA, CDR2 YSYEKL. The CDR3 DNA follows: TGCGCCAGCAGCCAAGAATTGGGACTAGCGGGAGACAATGAGCAGTTCTTC. Translation gives CASSQELGLAGDNEQFF.

This clone occurred once. This chain uses TRBV14 with TRBJ1-1; 9 positions match TRBD1. This CDR3 contains 14 residues. Germline CDR1 reads SGHDN; CDR2 reads FVKESK. J was trimmed by 4 bases and V by 4 bases; bases with no gene match: 4. The CDR3 loop reads CASSPRTGVTEAFF. CDR3 DNA: TGTGCCAGCAGCCCCCGGACAGGGGTCACTGAAGCTTTCTTT.

With respect to this clone: The sample carries other DNA sequences with the same CDR3. The chain is built from TRBV6-1 and TRBJ2-3; 11 nucleotides match TRBD2. The CDR3 covers 15 residues. CDR1 is MNHNS, CDR2 SASEGT, per germline. With V trimmed by 1 base and J by 9 bases, 6 bases remained unmatched. The CDR3: CASSEVGLAGGTQYF. The DNA for the CDR3 is TGTGCCAGCAGTGAAGTCGGGCTAGCGGGAGGAACGCAGTATTTT.

This chain links TRBV4-3 with TRBJ1-3, with TRBD1 matching 7 bases. This CDR3 is built from 13 residues. The trim removed 4 bases at V and 5 bases at J, leaving 2 bases unmatched. Germline CDR1 LGHNA, CDR2 YSLEER. The CDR3 here is CASSRDSRNTIYF. In DNA form, the CDR3 reads TGCGCCAGCAGCCGGGACAGCAGAAACACCATATATTTT.

J is TRBJ2-2 and V is TRBV5-1, with 9 bases aligning to TRBD2. Unmatched junction bases numbered 4, after V lost 0 bases and J lost 4 bases. The CDR3 runs 16 residues. Germline CDR1 SGHRS, CDR2 YFSETQ. The CDR3 DNA follows: TGCGCCAGCAGCTTGGTTCCGACTAGCGGCACCGGGGAGCTGTTTTTT. This translates into CASSLVPTSGTGELFF.

The V gene is TRBV7-8, the J gene TRBJ1-5; the D is unclear. The germline CDR1 and CDR2 sequences are SGHVS and FQNEAQ. V was pared by 1 base and J by 5 bases, with 6 bases between. The CDR3 loop spans 13 amino acids. Written as DNA, the CDR3 is TGTGCCAGCAGCTTAGGGGGAGATCAGCCCCAGCATTTT. It translates to CASSLGGDQPQHF.

The chain combines TRBV5-1 with TRBJ2-7, with 7 bases matching TRBD1. Germline V lookup: CDR1 SGHRS, CDR2 YFSETQ. Germline trimming cut 0 bases from V and 6 bases from J; bases unmatched to any gene: 9. CDR3 length: 15 residues. CDR3: CASSLAYQGVGEQYF. In DNA form, the CDR3 reads TGCGCCAGCAGCTTGGCCTATCAGGGGGTGGGCGAGCAGTACTTC.

The chain joins TRBV9 to TRBJ2-3, with TRBD2 matching 9 bases. The CDR3 consists of 16 residues. Germline V gene lookup returns CDR1 SGDLS and CDR2 YYNGEE. V was pared by 2 bases and J by 3 bases, with 7 bases of the junction left unmatched. CDR3 in amino acids: CASSVGLAIRTDTQYF. CDR3 DNA: TGTGCCAGCAGCGTTGGACTAGCGATCAGGACAGATACGCAGTATTTT.

The V gene is TRBV28, the J gene TRBJ2-1; 8 bases map to TRBD2. This CDR3 has 15 residues. CDR1 and CDR2 from the germline V gene are MDHEN and SYDVKM. With V trimmed by 3 bases and J by 4 bases, 5 bases remained unmatched. Written as DNA, the CDR3 is TGTGCCAGCAGTTTGGGGACTAGGGGATACAATGAGCAGTTCTTC. It is translated as CASSLGTRGYNEQFF.

This chain joins TRBV10-3 and TRBJ1-1, with 8 bases lining up with TRBD1. The CDR3 contains 16 residues. Germline V gene lookup returns CDR1 ENHRY and CDR2 SYGVKD. Trimming cost V 6 bases and J 1 base; bases outside gene matches: 10. In DNA, the CDR3 is TGTGCCATCAGCAAAATTACCGGGACAGGGAACACTGAAGCTTTCTTT. Protein product: CAISKITGTGNTEAFF.

V is TRBV5-6 and J is TRBJ1-1; 7 positions agree with TRBD1. This CDR3 spans 15 amino acids. The V gene's germline CDR1 is SGHDT and CDR2 YYEEEE. The V segment lost 3 bases and the J segment 5 bases; nucleotides outside the gene matches: 10. The CDR3 region is CASSYTGQRGTEAFF. The CDR3 DNA is TGTGCCAGCAGCTACACGGGACAGAGGGGGACTGAAGCTTTCTTT. The full variable domain, in which reference TRBV5-6 and TRBJ1-1 provide the parts outside the CDR3, is DAGVTQSPTHLIKTRGQQVTLRCSPKSGHDTVSWYQQALGQGPQFIFQYYEEEERQRGNFPDRFSGHQFPNYSSELNVNALLLGDSALYLCASSYTGQRGTEAFFGQGTRLTVV.

The rearrangement uses TRBV4-1 and TRBJ2-2; a possible D gene is TRBD1 (5 bases). The CDR3 runs 14 residues. V lost 2 bases and J lost 6, with 10 bases in between. Germline CDR1 is MGHRA and CDR2 is YSYEKL. CDR3 nucleotides: TGCGCCAGCAGCCAACCAGGGAAAGCCGGGGAGCTGTTTTTT. As protein: CASSQPGKAGELFF.

This clone showed up just once. The same CDR3 can be traced to other DNA sequences in this sample. V is TRBV7-2 and J is TRBJ2-5; D not certain. Germline V gene sequence: CDR1 SGHTA, CDR2 FQGNSA. The V gene lost 1 base and the J gene lost 7 bases, with 4 bases spanning the gap. The length of the CDR3 is 11 residues. The CDR3 nucleotides read TGTGCCAGCAGCTTAGGAGTGACCCAGTACTTC. As protein: CASSLGVTQYF.

V is TRBV5-1 and J is TRBJ1-3; D unclear. V dropped 0 bases and J dropped 0 bases, with 10 bases sitting between them. The CDR3 runs to 16 residues. Germline V gene data show CDR1 as SGHRS and CDR2 as YFSETQ. The CDR3 sequence: CASSLAGVPSGNTIYF. The CDR3 bases are TGCGCCAGCAGCTTGGCCGGGGTCCCCTCTGGAAACACCATATATTTT.